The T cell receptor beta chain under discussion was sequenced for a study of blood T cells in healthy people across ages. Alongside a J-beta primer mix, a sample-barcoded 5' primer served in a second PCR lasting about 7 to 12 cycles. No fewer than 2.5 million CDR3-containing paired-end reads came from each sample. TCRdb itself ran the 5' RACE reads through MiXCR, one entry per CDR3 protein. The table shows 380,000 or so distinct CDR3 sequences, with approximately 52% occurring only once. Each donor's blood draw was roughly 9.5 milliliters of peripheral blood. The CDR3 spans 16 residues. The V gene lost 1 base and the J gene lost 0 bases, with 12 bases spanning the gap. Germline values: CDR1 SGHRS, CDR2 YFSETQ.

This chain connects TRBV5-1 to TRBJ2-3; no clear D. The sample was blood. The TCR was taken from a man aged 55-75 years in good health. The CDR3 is CASSLLVGTSTDTQYF. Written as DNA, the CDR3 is TGCGCCAGCAGCTTGCTAGTGGGAACAAGCACAGATACGCAGTATTTT.